Listed here are 26 T cell receptor beta chains from one sample, sequenced in a study of tumor and adjacent non-tumor tissue in lung cancer. TCRbeta libraries were built with three rounds of nested PCR, modified from ARM-PCR. TCRdb reprocessed the multiplex PCR reads via MiXCR and lists one record per CDR3 protein. The sample records 90,000 to 100,000 distinct CDR3 sequences, around three quarters being singletons. RNA was extracted from bulk tissue without any cell sorting. The normal lung tissue was taken more than 3 cm from the tumor edge. The sample comprised distant non-tumor lung tissue. These receptors came from a man between 60 and 75 years old with small cell lung cancer.

This rearrangement joins TRBV10-1 to TRBJ2-7, with a weak D call TRBD2 (6 bases). Germline loops: CDR1 WNHNN, CDR2 SYGVQD (reference sequence). The CDR3 is 14 residues long. The CDR3 DNA is TGCGCCAGCAGTGAAGGAGGGAGTCATAACGAGCAGTGCGTC. This encodes CASSEGGSHNEQCV.

This clonotype was found once. At one boundary the junction diverges from the germline segment, which might be a read error. This chain joins TRBV6-2 or TRBV6-3 and TRBJ1-1, with D uncertain. Looked up from germline, CDR1 is MNHEY and CDR2 is SVGEGT. CDR3 size: 14 residues. CDR3 DNA: TGTGCCAGCATTTACTCCGAAGGGAACACTGAAACTTTCTTT. Translated, it gives CASIYSEGNTETFF.

Regarding this clonotype: A much larger clone lies a single base off, so this may be a read error. This chain connects TRBV7-3 to TRBJ2-7; 7 bases line up with TRBD1. Germline CDR1 is SGHTA and CDR2 is FQGTGA. The CDR3 contains 13 residues. The CDR3 spells CAISLLAGGEQYF. The DNA of the CDR3 is TGTGCCATCAGCTTACTGGCAGGGGGCGAGCAGTACTTC.

Concerning this clonotype itself: The germline gene is not matched at one end of the junction; a read error may be the cause. The chain uses TRBV12-3 or TRBV12-4 and TRBJ2-2; D may be TRBD2 (5 bases). There are 13 residues in the CDR3. The CDR3 DNA reads TGTGCCAGCACCCTTATGGGCACCGGGGAGCTGTTTTTC. The encoded protein is CASTLMGTGELFF.

This chain links TRBV12-3 or TRBV12-4 with TRBJ2-1; no clear D. V was trimmed by 6 bases and J by 7 bases, leaving 16 bases between them. The CDR3 has 14 amino acids. CDR3 sequence (DNA): TGTGCCAGCAGCCATAGTCTACAAGGGAATGAGCAGTTCTTC. It encodes CASSHSLQGNEQFF.

The chain is built from TRBV20-1 and TRBJ2-3; possibly TRBD2 for D (5 bases). Germline-derived CDR1 and CDR2 are DFQATT and SNEGSKA (reference sequence). Between the trimmed V and J ends, which lost 0 bases and 4 bases, there was a span of 14 bases. There are 15 residues in the CDR3. CDR3 in amino acids: CSARDRTRRPDTQYF. For the CDR3, the DNA is TGCAGTGCTAGAGATCGAACTAGACGCCCAGATACGCAGTATTTT.

A word on this clonotype: At one end, the junction sequence differs from germline, possibly due to a read error. The chain employs TRBV10-1 and TRBJ1-6, with D uncertain. Germline CDR1 reads WNHNN; CDR2 reads SYGVQD (reference sequence). The CDR3 contains 16 residues. CDR3 DNA sequence: TGCGCCAGCAGTGAGTCCAGCCCCTACTATAATTCACCCCTCCTCTTT. It yields the protein CASSESSPYYNSPLLF.

Concerning this clonotype: A read error may account for a junction end that differs from germline. This sequence joins TRBV5-4 and TRBJ2-3; perhaps D is TRBD1 or TRBD2 (8 bases each). Germline CDR1 and CDR2: SGHNT and YYREEE (reference sequence). This CDR3 is built from 16 residues. DNA of the CDR3: TGTCCCAGCATTCCAGGGGGCGCGGGGGGTACGGATACGCAGTATTTT. It codes for CPSIPGGAGGTDTQYF.

The V call is TRBV20-1, the J call TRBJ2-7; TRBD1 matches at 8 bases. The CDR3 totals 11 residues. CDR1 and CDR2 (germline): DFQATT, SNEGSKA (reference sequence). The CDR3 sequence: CSDRTGYEQYF. CDR3 nucleotide sequence: TGCAGCGATAGGACAGGGTACGAGCAGTACTTC.

Note on this clonotype: A much larger clone is a single base away; this may be a read error. The chain employs TRBV20-1 and TRBJ2-7; 7 nucleotides agree with TRBD1. The CDR3 contains 14 residues. Germline CDR1 and CDR2: DFQATT and SNEGSKA (reference sequence). The CDR3 DNA follows: TGCGGTGCTAGACCATTACAGGGGTCCTACGAGCAGTACGTC. It translates to CGARPLQGSYEQYV.

This clonotype came up a few times. Here the CDR3 reads CASSGQVFSSYEQYF. The CDR3 bases are TGTGCCAGCAGTGGACAGGTCTTCAGTTCCTACGAGCAGTACTTC. This chain uses TRBV6-5 with TRBJ2-7; 7 positions match TRBD1. Germline loops: CDR1 MNHEY, CDR2 SVGAGI. The CDR3 sequence is 15 residues long. The V gene end was trimmed by 5 bases and the J gene end by 1 base; junction bases not matched to a gene: 8.

The sample holds one count of this clonotype. The conserved phenylalanine or tryptophan normally closing the CDR3 is absent here, so this likely arose from a read error. The DNA is omitted, as the CDR3 cannot be located on it reliably, and the CDR3 follows TCRdb's listing. This chain uses TRBV12-3 or TRBV12-4 with TRBJ2-1. The CDR3 length equals 12 residues, ends included. The CDR3 is CASTFSGTEKFI.

The rearrangement links TRBV29-1 to TRBJ2-3; 8 bases agree with TRBD2. V shed 6 bases and J 4 bases; nucleotides not matched to a gene: 6. The CDR3 has 13 amino acids. Per the germline V gene, CDR1 is SQVTM and CDR2 is ANQGSEA. The CDR3: CSVWNSGADTQYF. CDR3 nucleotides: TGCAGCGTGTGGAATAGCGGGGCAGATACGCAGTATTTT.

The V and J genes are TRBV4-1 and TRBJ2-1; D may be TRBD2 (7 bases). Germline V gene lookup returns CDR1 MGHRA and CDR2 YSYEKL. V dropped 2 bases and J dropped 8 bases, with 22 bases sitting between them. The CDR3 length is 17 residues. CDR3 residues: CASSQNPTGGPHYEQFF. CDR3 in DNA: TGCGCCAGCAGCCAAAATCCTACCGGGGGGCCCCACTATGAGCAGTTCTTC.

On this clonotype itself: A junction boundary mismatches the germline segment, possibly from a read error. The gene calls are TRBV5-1 and TRBJ2-2; D assignment may be TRBD1 or TRBD2 (5 bases each). Looked up from germline, CDR1 is SGHRS and CDR2 is YFSETQ. The CDR3 consists of 16 residues. In DNA form, the CDR3 reads TGCGCCAGCAGCTTGGAGACCGGGACCTACACCGTGGAGCTGTCTTTT. Encoded protein: CASSLETGTYTVELSF.

Points on this clonotype: Compared with germline, one end of the junction differs, possibly owing to a read error. V is TRBV24-1 and J is TRBJ2-2, with D maybe TRBD1 (6 bases). The CDR3 is 17 residues long. CDR1 and CDR2 (germline): KGHDR, SFDVKD. The CDR3 sequence is CVTSDQPGHLDTGKLFF. The DNA for the CDR3 is TGTGTCACCAGTGATCAACCGGGACACCTAGACACCGGGAAGCTGTTTTTT.

This clonotype was counted once. CDR3 nucleotide sequence: TGTGCCAGTAGCATGGGGGAAGGGGCGGAGGCCCAGTACTTC. Translated: CASSMGEGAEAQYF. J is TRBJ2-5 and V is TRBV5-5, with D possibly called TRBD1 or TRBD2 (5 bases each). There are 14 residues in the CDR3. Germline CDR1 reads SGHKS; CDR2 reads YYEKEE (reference sequence). The germline V and J ends were trimmed by 8 bases and 9 bases, with 23 bases remaining between them.

Worth noting for this clonotype: One end of the junction varies from germline; a read error may be responsible. CDR3 protein: CAISGVADQQFF. As DNA, the CDR3 is TGTGCCATTAGTGGAGTGGCAGATCAGCAGTTCTTC. The chain couples TRBV10-3 to TRBJ2-1, with D unclear. Per germline, CDR1 ENHRY and CDR2 SYGVKD. There are 12 residues in the CDR3.

Of note for this clonotype: Germline is not matched at one junction end, which may reflect a read error. This sequence joins TRBV6-5 and TRBJ1-2; D not certain. Germline CDR1 reads MNHEY; CDR2 reads SVGAGI. CDR3 length: 13 residues. The CDR3 bases are TGTGCCAGCAGTTACGATAGTAACTATGACTACACCTTC. Its protein product is CASSYDSNYDYTF.

Concerning this clonotype itself: One end of the junction is discordant with germline, which a read error may explain. The chain has TRBV6-1 and TRBJ2-1, with 8 bases that match TRBD2. CDR1 and CDR2 from the germline V gene are MNHNS and SASEGT. The CDR3 extends over 14 amino acids. CDR3 amino acids: CASTFSGNRIEQFF. Written as DNA, the CDR3 is TGTGCCAGCACCTTTAGCGGGAATAGGATTGAGCAATTCTTC.

This clonotype was seen more than once but under ten times. This chain links TRBV25-1 with TRBJ1-2, with a tentative D call TRBD1 (5 bases). Germline V gene sequence: CDR1 MGHDK, CDR2 SYGVNS. This CDR3 has 14 amino acids. V lost 6 bases and J 8 bases, leaving 19 bases between the germline ends. The CDR3 protein is CASSTPGGFWGYTF. CDR3 nucleotide sequence: TGTGCCAGCAGCACCCCGGGGGGATTCTGGGGCTACACCTTC.

This clonotype was recorded many times. The V gene is TRBV20-1, the J gene TRBJ2-3; 9 nucleotides agree with TRBD2. After removal of 6 bases from V and 3 bases from J, the junction contained 16 bases not matched to a gene. The germline V gene has CDR1 DFQATT and CDR2 SNEGSKA (reference sequence). This CDR3 spans 17 amino acids. CDR3 protein: CSAASAREAGGTDTQYF. Here the CDR3 DNA reads TGCAGTGCAGCGAGCGCGAGGGAAGCGGGGGGAACAGATACGCAGTATTTT.

A remark on this clonotype: The junction differs from germline at one of its ends, possibly a read error. This chain links TRBV11-2 with TRBJ2-1, with 10 bases that match TRBD2. Germline V gives CDR1 SGHAT, CDR2 FQNNGV. The CDR3 is made up of 18 amino acids. Here the CDR3 DNA reads TGTGCCAGTAGCTTAGGAGTAGCGGGAGGCTACTACTACAATGAGCGTTTCTTC. Its translation: CASSLGVAGGYYYNERFF.

Worth noting for this clonotype: The junction departs from germline at one end; a sequencing error may be responsible. This chain joins TRBV7-8 and TRBJ1-2, with 7 bases identical to TRBD1. The CDR3 covers 15 residues. The germline V gene has CDR1 SGHVS and CDR2 FQNEAQ. For the CDR3, the DNA is TGTGTCAGCAGTCCCGGGACAGACTTCAACTATGGCTACACCTTC. It translates to CVSSPGTDFNYGYTF.

A note on this clonotype: This may stem from a read error, because a much larger clone lies one nucleotide away. The chain employs TRBV10-3 and TRBJ1-2, with a weak D call TRBD1 (6 bases). This CDR3 region has 12 residues. CDR1 ENHRY and CDR2 SYGVKD come from the germline V gene. The CDR3 nucleotides read TGTGTCACGCAGGGACACAACTATGGCTACACCTTC. It encodes CVTQGHNYGYTF.

Regarding this clonotype: One junction end does not reproduce the germline sequence, and a read error may be involved. This chain connects TRBV6-6 to TRBJ2-3; D is ambiguous. Germline assignment: CDR1 MNHNY and CDR2 SVGAGI (reference sequence). The CDR3 is made up of 13 amino acids. CDR3 protein: CASSRLDTDMQYF. The CDR3 region has the DNA TGTGCCAGTAGTCGACTCGACACAGATATGCAGTATTTT.